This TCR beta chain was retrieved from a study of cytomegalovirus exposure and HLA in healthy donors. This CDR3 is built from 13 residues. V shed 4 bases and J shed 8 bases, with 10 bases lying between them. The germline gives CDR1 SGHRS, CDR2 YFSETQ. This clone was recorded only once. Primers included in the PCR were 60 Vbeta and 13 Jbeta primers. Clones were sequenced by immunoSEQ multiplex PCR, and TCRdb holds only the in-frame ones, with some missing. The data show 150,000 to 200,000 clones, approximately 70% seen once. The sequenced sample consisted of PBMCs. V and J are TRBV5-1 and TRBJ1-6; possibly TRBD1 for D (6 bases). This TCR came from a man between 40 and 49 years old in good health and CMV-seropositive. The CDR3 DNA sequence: TGCGCCAGCAGCCAGGGACATGATTCACCCCTCCACTTT. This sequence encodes CASSQGHDSPLHF.